This passage covers 21 T cell receptor beta chains from one sample sequenced in a study of human thymus T cells. The method was immunoSEQ multiplex PCR; TCRdb's version includes in-frame clones alone and lacks a portion of them. Of roughly 120,000 clones in the sample, about 95% were seen once. Thymic resections from corrective heart surgery supplied the tissue. The sample comprised thymus tissue. These receptors originate from a boy under three years old with a congenital heart defect but otherwise immunologically healthy.

V usage is TRBV27 and J usage is TRBJ2-3; D gene unclear. The CDR3 is made up of 13 amino acids. Trimming cost V 3 bases and J 2 bases, with 6 bases left between them. The V gene's germline CDR1 is MNHEY and CDR2 SMNVEV (reference sequence). CDR3 nucleotide sequence: TGTGCCAGCAGTTTGAACTTCACAGATACGCAGTATTTT. It encodes CASSLNFTDTQYF.

The chain links TRBV4-1 to TRBJ2-2; D might be TRBD1 or TRBD2, each matching 5 bases. Germline values: CDR1 MGHRA, CDR2 YSYEKL. The CDR3 covers 16 residues. The V gene lost 2 bases and the J gene lost 8 bases, with 18 bases spanning the gap. CDR3 nucleotides: TGCGCCAGCAGCCAAAACGGGGACGCGGTTCGAGGGGAGCTGTTTTTT. Amino acids: CASSQNGDAVRGELFF.

This chain uses TRBV20-1 with TRBJ1-4, with a possible D match to TRBD1 (5 bases). V lost 8 bases and J 7 bases, leaving 11 bases between the germline ends. The CDR3 consists of 11 residues. Germline CDR1 is DFQATT and CDR2 is SNEGSKA (reference sequence). Here the CDR3 DNA reads TGCAGTTGGGGGAAGGGTGAAAAACTGTTTTTT. This sequence encodes CSWGKGEKLFF.

This chain connects TRBV5-6 to TRBJ2-6; TRBD1 agrees at 8 bases. CDR3 size: 18 residues. V lost 2 bases and J lost 3; bases outside the gene matches: 10. The germline gives CDR1 SGHDT, CDR2 YYEEEE. CDR3 protein: CASSLQGVSFFGANVLTF. The CDR3 DNA reads TGTGCCAGCAGCTTACAGGGGGTGTCCTTCTTTGGGGCCAACGTCCTGACTTTC.

The chain joins TRBV6-6 to TRBJ1-2; no reliable D call. Trimming stripped 0 bases from V and 3 bases from J, with 8 bases between. Germline CDR1 is MNHNY and CDR2 is SVGAGI (reference sequence). This CDR3 spans 14 amino acids. CDR3 loop: CASSYSPEDYGYTF. The CDR3 nucleotides are TGTGCCAGCAGTTACTCCCCGGAAGACTATGGCTACACCTTC.

The rearrangement uses TRBV5-1 and TRBJ1-1, with 9 nucleotides matching TRBD1. Germline V lookup: CDR1 SGHRS, CDR2 YFSETQ. CDR3 size: 13 residues. The J segment lost 9 bases and the V segment lost 0 bases, leaving 3 bases of the junction unmatched. The CDR3 loop reads CASSLGGTGKAFF. The DNA of the CDR3 is TGCGCCAGCAGCTTGGGAGGGACAGGGAAAGCTTTCTTT. Drawing the rest from reference TRBV5-1 and TRBJ1-1, the complete variable domain is KAGVTQTPRYLIKTRGQQVTLSCSPISGHRSVSWYQQTPGQGLQFLFEYFSETQRNKGNFPGRFSGRQFSNSRSEMNVSTLELGDSALYLCASSLGGTGKAFFGQGTRLTVV.

The chain employs TRBV7-9 and TRBJ1-5; D is unresolved. Looked up from germline, CDR1 is SEHNR and CDR2 is FQNEAQ (reference sequence). This CDR3 contains 12 residues. Trimming removed 0 bases from V and 9 bases from J, with 6 bases in between. The CDR3 DNA reads TGTGCCAGCAGCTTAGCTCCGGGGCCCCAGCATTTT. Translating gives CASSLAPGPQHF.

DNA for the CDR3: TGTGCCAGCACCCCGGGACTAGCGGGGGGGCCCGGCACAGATACGCAGTATTTT. Encoded protein: CASTPGLAGGPGTDTQYF. V and J are TRBV2 and TRBJ2-3, with 16 bases lining up with TRBD2. The CDR3 sequence is 18 residues long. Trimming at V came to 7 bases and at J to 1 base, leaving 8 bases not matched to a gene. CDR1 and CDR2 (germline): SNHLY, FYNNEI. Filled out from reference TRBV2 and TRBJ2-3, the complete variable domain reads EPEVTQTPSHQVTQMGQEVILRCVPISNHLYFYWYRQILGQKVEFLVSFYNNEISEKSEIFDDQFSVERPDGSNFTLKIRSTKLEDSAMYFCASTPGLAGGPGTDTQYFGPGTRLTVL.

The chain recombines TRBV28 with TRBJ1-1; unclear D gene. Trimming removed 0 bases from V and 0 bases from J, with 11 bases in between. Germline lookup yields CDR1 MDHEN and CDR2 SYDVKM. The CDR3 spans 16 residues. The CDR3 reads CASSLCWETMNTEAFF. The CDR3 nucleotides read TGTGCCAGCAGTTTATGCTGGGAGACCATGAACACTGAAGCTTTCTTT. The whole variable domain, remainder taken from reference TRBV28 and TRBJ1-1, is DVKVTQSSRYLVKRTGEKVFLECVQDMDHENMFWYRQDPGLGLRLIYFSYDVKMKEKGDIPEGYSVSREKKERFSLILESASTNQTSMYLCASSLCWETMNTEAFFGQGTRLTVV.

The rearrangement joins TRBV30 to TRBJ1-2; D gene ambiguous. With 3 bases removed from V and 0 bases from J, the gap between germline ends came to 5 bases. CDR1 and CDR2 from the germline V gene are GTSNPN and SVGIG (reference sequence). The CDR3 loop spans 12 amino acids. CDR3 protein: CAWRGSNYGYTF. The DNA for the CDR3 is TGTGCCTGGAGGGGATCTAACTATGGCTACACCTTC.

The chain recombines TRBV11-2 with TRBJ1-6; the match to TRBD1 covers 8 bases. V gave up 4 bases and J gave up 9 bases; unmatched junction bases: 8. Per the germline V gene, CDR1 is SGHAT and CDR2 is FQNNGV. The CDR3 has 15 amino acids. The CDR3 DNA reads as TGTGCCAGCAGCTCCTCCGGACAGGGAAGTTCACCCCTCCACTTT. It encodes CASSSSGQGSSPLHF.

V and J are TRBV19 and TRBJ1-1, with D perhaps TRBD1 (5 bases). This CDR3 region has 14 residues. V lost 6 bases, J lost 5 bases, and 16 bases lay in between. Germline CDR1 LNHDA, CDR2 SQIVND (reference sequence). DNA of the CDR3: TGTGCCAGTAGCTGGGGGGTAGTAAGGACTGAAGCTTTCTTT. This codes for CASSWGVVRTEAFF.

The chain carries TRBV5-1 and TRBJ1-2; the D gene is possibly TRBD1 (5 bases). The V and J ends lost 0 bases and 7 bases respectively, with 16 bases between them. Looked up from germline, CDR1 is SGHRS and CDR2 is YFSETQ. The CDR3 is made up of 15 amino acids. This CDR3 is CASSLAGTPEGGYTF. CDR3 coding DNA: TGCGCCAGCAGCTTGGCCGGGACCCCTGAGGGTGGCTACACCTTC.

There are a few counts of this clone. CDR3 protein: CAWSAPTDMNTEAFF. The DNA of the CDR3 is TGTGCCTGGAGTGCCCCGACAGATATGAACACTGAAGCTTTCTTT. This rearrangement joins TRBV30 to TRBJ1-1, with D possibly matching TRBD1 (5 bases). The V end lost 1 base, the J end lost 0 bases, and 12 bases lay between the germline ends. The germline CDR1 and CDR2 sequences are GTSNPN and SVGIG (reference sequence). This CDR3 is 15 amino acids long.

The V gene is TRBV4-1, the J gene TRBJ2-2; D is uncertain. The CDR3 consists of 16 residues. Trimming cost V 0 bases and J 4 bases, with 12 bases left between them. Germline CDR1 reads MGHRA; CDR2 reads YSYEKL. The CDR3 loop is CASSQETPRRTGELFF. The CDR3 coding sequence is TGCGCCAGCAGCCAAGAAACTCCTAGGCGCACCGGGGAGCTGTTTTTT.

This chain connects TRBV28 to TRBJ2-7, with 10 bases lining up with TRBD1. The CDR3 consists of 15 residues. The V gene's germline CDR1 is MDHEN and CDR2 SYDVKM. Trimming cost V 2 bases and J 3 bases; bases outside gene matches: 4. The CDR3 nucleotides are TGTGCCAGCAGTTTACCGAGGGACAGGGGCTACGAGCAGTACTTC. Translated, it gives CASSLPRDRGYEQYF.

The sample holds one count of this clone. The V gene is TRBV28, the J gene TRBJ2-3; D gene uncertain. Trimming took 3 bases from V and 2 from J, leaving 18 bases between them. The CDR3 consists of 17 residues. The germline V gene has CDR1 MDHEN and CDR2 SYDVKM. The DNA for the CDR3 is TGTGCCAGCAGTTTTGGTTCGACTCTTCGTTCCACAGATACGCAGTATTTT. As protein: CASSFGSTLRSTDTQYF.

This chain links TRBV5-1 with TRBJ2-5; D uncertain. The CDR3 loop spans 12 amino acids. In germline, CDR1 is SGHRS, CDR2 YFSETQ. Deletions cut 0 bases from V and 4 bases from J, with 4 bases between. CDR3 coding DNA: TGCGCCAGCAGCTTGGCCGCAGAGACCCAGTACTTC. Protein product: CASSLAAETQYF.

The rearrangement joins TRBV4-3 to TRBJ1-3; no firm D call. The CDR3 length is 17 residues. Germline V CDR1 and CDR2: LGHNA, YSLEER. V gave up 0 bases and J gave up 0 bases, with 12 bases separating them. CDR3 DNA sequence: TGCGCCAGCAGCCAAGAACGACCGGGCCGCTCTGGAAACACCATATATTTT. Its translation: CASSQERPGRSGNTIYF.

The chain uses TRBV12-5 and TRBJ2-1; the match to TRBD2 covers 7 bases. V gave up 6 bases and J gave up 4 bases; unmatched junction bases: 9. The germline V gene has CDR1 LGHNT and CDR2 FRNRAP. This CDR3 is 15 amino acids long. The CDR3 DNA reads as TGTGCTAGTGGATCTAGCGGAGACTTGTACAATGAGCAGTTCTTC. The encoded protein is CASGSSGDLYNEQFF.

The rearrangement uses TRBV9 and TRBJ2-3; D is possibly TRBD2 (5 bases). The CDR3 length is 16 residues. Deletions cut 3 bases from V and 2 bases from J, with 16 bases between. The germline gives CDR1 SGDLS, CDR2 YYNGEE. CDR3 sequence (DNA): TGTGCCAGCAGCGGTACTAGTCCGACCCACACAGATACGCAGTATTTT. Amino acid sequence: CASSGTSPTHTDTQYF.